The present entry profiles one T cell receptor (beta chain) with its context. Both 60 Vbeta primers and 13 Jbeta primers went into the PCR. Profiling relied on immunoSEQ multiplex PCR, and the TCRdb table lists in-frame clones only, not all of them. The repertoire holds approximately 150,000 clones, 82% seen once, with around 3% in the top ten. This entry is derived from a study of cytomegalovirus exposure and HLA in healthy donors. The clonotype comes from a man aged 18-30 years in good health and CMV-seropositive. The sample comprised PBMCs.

The CDR3 loop is CASVFRRDYEQYF. Written as DNA, the CDR3 is TGTGCCAGCGTTTTTAGGAGGGACTACGAGCAGTACTTC. This chain joins TRBV6-1 and TRBJ2-7, with D possibly being TRBD2 (6 bases). Trimming removed 8 bases at V and 3 bases at J, with 14 bases between. The germline CDR1 and CDR2 sequences are MNHNS and SASEGT. This CDR3 comprises 13 residues.